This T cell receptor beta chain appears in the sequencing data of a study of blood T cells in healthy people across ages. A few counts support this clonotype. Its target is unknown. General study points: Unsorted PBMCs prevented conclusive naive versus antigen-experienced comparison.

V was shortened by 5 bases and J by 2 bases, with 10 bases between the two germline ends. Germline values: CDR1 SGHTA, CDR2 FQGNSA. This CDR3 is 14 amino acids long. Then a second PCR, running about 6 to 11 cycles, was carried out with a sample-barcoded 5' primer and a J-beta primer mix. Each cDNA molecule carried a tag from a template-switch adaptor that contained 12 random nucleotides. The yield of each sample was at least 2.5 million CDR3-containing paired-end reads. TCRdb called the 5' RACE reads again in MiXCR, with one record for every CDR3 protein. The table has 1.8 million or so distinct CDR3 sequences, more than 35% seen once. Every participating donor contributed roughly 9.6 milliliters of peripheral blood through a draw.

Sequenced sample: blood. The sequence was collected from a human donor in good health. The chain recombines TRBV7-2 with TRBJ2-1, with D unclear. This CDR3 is CASSPPVPYNEQFF. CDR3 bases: TGTGCCAGCAGCCCCCCCGTCCCCTACAATGAGCAGTTCTTC.